One sample yielded the 18 T cell receptor beta chains listed below, sequenced in a study of T cell changes during pregnancy in multiple sclerosis. Sequencing was performed with immunoSEQ multiplex PCR; in TCRdb, only in-frame clones are kept and a portion is missing. The sample yields 90,000 to 120,000 clones, 85% to 95% seen once. Sequenced here: peripheral blood, sampled in the third trimester of pregnancy. The origin of the receptors is a female donor in good health, enrolled as a control in a pregnancy study.

The rearrangement joins TRBV30 to TRBJ1-5; D is ambiguous. Between the trimmed V and J ends, which lost 2 bases and 7 bases, there was a span of 15 bases. Germline CDR1 and CDR2: GTSNPN and SVGIG (reference sequence). The CDR3 is 14 amino acids. The CDR3 bases are TGTGCCTGGAGTTCTACTAACGCTGGCCAGCCCCAGCATTTT. It yields the protein CAWSSTNAGQPQHF.

The chain employs TRBV7-9 and TRBJ2-7; no clear D. Germline V gives CDR1 SEHNR, CDR2 FQNEAQ (reference sequence). Trimming left V 5 bases short and J 3 bases short, with 17 bases between. The CDR3 is made up of 15 amino acids. CDR3 in amino acids: CASSPGRRLSYEQYF. CDR3 coding DNA: TGTGCCAGCAGCCCAGGCCGAAGGCTGAGCTACGAGCAGTACTTC. The whole variable domain, remainder taken from reference TRBV7-9 and TRBJ2-7, is DTGVSQNPRHKITKRGQNVTFRCDPISEHNRLYWYRQTLGQGPEFLTYFQNEAQLEKSRLLSDRFSAERPKGSFSTLEIQRTEQGDSAMYLCASSPGRRLSYEQYFGPGTRLTVT.

This chain links TRBV7-9 with TRBJ2-1; possible D gene TRBD1, 6 bases. The CDR3 sequence is 15 residues long. V lost 10 bases and J 0 bases, leaving 16 bases between the germline ends. CDR1 is SEHNR and CDR2 is FQNEAQ in the germline V gene (reference sequence). Here the CDR3 DNA reads TGTGCCACCCTGGGGGCGCAACGCTCCTACAATGAGCAGTTCTTC. It encodes CATLGAQRSYNEQFF.

This clone was seen just once. The J gene is TRBJ1-2, the V gene TRBV4-1, with 7 bases aligning to TRBD1. Germline V gene sequence: CDR1 MGHRA, CDR2 YSYEKL. This CDR3 contains 14 residues. With 5 bases clipped from V and 4 bases from J, the junction kept 7 bases outside the gene matches. This CDR3 is CASSITGELYGYTF. In DNA form, the CDR3 reads TGCGCCAGCAGCATTACAGGGGAACTCTATGGCTACACCTTC.

This clone was counted a single time. The rearrangement uses TRBV5-1 and TRBJ2-3; no reliable D call. The CDR3 has 15 residues. Trimming took 0 bases from V and 0 from J, leaving 8 bases between them. CDR1 and CDR2 (germline): SGHRS, YFSETQ. The CDR3 spells CASSLAPTSTDTQYF. The CDR3 bases are TGCGCCAGCAGCTTGGCGCCGACTAGCACAGATACGCAGTATTTT.

The chain links TRBV19 to TRBJ1-2, with D tentatively TRBD1 (6 bases). The CDR3 sequence is 14 residues long. Germline loops: CDR1 LNHDA, CDR2 SQIVND (reference sequence). Trimming removed 5 bases from V and 8 bases from J, with 18 bases in between. CDR3 residues: CASSRDTGLRGYTF. CDR3 nucleotides: TGTGCCAGTAGTCGGGACACGGGCCTGCGAGGCTACACCTTC.

This chain links TRBV5-4 with TRBJ2-2; 7 positions agree with TRBD2. In germline, CDR1 is SGHNT, CDR2 YYREEE (reference sequence). With V trimmed by 1 base and J by 3 bases, 3 bases remained unmatched. This CDR3 has 15 amino acids. The CDR3 nucleotides are TGTGCCAGCAGCTTGCGGGGGGTGGACACCGGGGAGCTGTTTTTT. Amino acids: CASSLRGVDTGELFF.

The CDR3 protein is CASSQARTTGNEQFF. The DNA of the CDR3 is TGCGCCAGCAGCCAAGCAAGGACTACAGGCAATGAGCAGTTCTTC. V usage is TRBV4-3 and J usage is TRBJ2-1, with D perhaps matching TRBD2 (6 bases). CDR3 length: 15 residues. V lost 1 base to trimming and J lost 6 bases, with 13 bases between them. Germline V CDR1 and CDR2: LGHNA, YSLEER.

This clone was counted a single time. The V and J genes are TRBV4-1 and TRBJ2-5; a possible D gene is TRBD1 (5 bases). Germline V gene data show CDR1 as MGHRA and CDR2 as YSYEKL. Trimming removed 0 bases from V and 7 bases from J, with 12 bases in between. This CDR3 has 14 residues. The chain's CDR3 is CASSQDQGPGTQYF. The CDR3, as DNA: TGCGCCAGCAGCCAAGATCAGGGTCCAGGGACCCAGTACTTC.

V is TRBV6-5 and J is TRBJ2-1; 13 bases are a match to TRBD2. The germline CDR1 and CDR2 sequences are MNHEY and SVGAGI. The V gene end was trimmed by 2 bases and the J gene end by 9 bases; junction bases not matched to a gene: 4. The CDR3 spans 15 residues. Written as DNA, the CDR3 is TGTGCCAGCAGTTACGGGACTAGCGGGGTTGGTGAGCAGTTCTTC. Its protein is CASSYGTSGVGEQFF.

The chain recombines TRBV19 with TRBJ1-1; D not certain. The germline V and J ends were trimmed by 1 base and 8 bases, with 11 bases remaining between them. This CDR3 comprises 13 residues. Germline CDR1 reads LNHDA; CDR2 reads SQIVND (reference sequence). This CDR3 reads CASSIAVRNEAFF. CDR3 in DNA: TGTGCCAGTAGTATAGCTGTGAGGAACGAAGCTTTCTTT.

This chain connects TRBV7-3 to TRBJ2-7; 9 positions agree with TRBD1. Germline V gene lookup returns CDR1 SGHTA and CDR2 FQGTGA. The J segment lost 0 bases and the V segment lost 5 bases, leaving 5 bases of the junction unmatched. The CDR3 contains 15 residues. CDR3 region: CASSIQGASSYEQYF. Here the CDR3 DNA reads TGTGCCAGCAGCATACAGGGGGCCAGCTCCTACGAGCAGTACTTC.

This rearrangement joins TRBV5-6 to TRBJ1-1; perhaps TRBD1 as D (5 bases). This CDR3 has 12 residues. The germline V gene has CDR1 SGHDT and CDR2 YYEEEE. V was pared by 4 bases and J by 6 bases, with 10 bases between. CDR3 region: CASSRDSPEAFF. The CDR3 region has the DNA TGTGCCAGCAGCCGGGACTCGCCTGAAGCTTTCTTT.

This rearrangement joins TRBV28 to TRBJ2-7, with 7 bases fitting TRBD1. Germline loops: CDR1 MDHEN, CDR2 SYDVKM. CDR3 length equals 19 residues. J lost 3 bases, V lost 6 bases, and 23 bases had no gene match. CDR3 amino acids: CASRGTGNTGASTLYEQYF. CDR3 nucleotide sequence: TGTGCCAGCAGGGGCACTGGAAACACAGGGGCTAGCACCCTCTACGAGCAGTACTTC.

V usage is TRBV4-3 and J usage is TRBJ2-1, with TRBD2 identical over 13 bases. The germline CDR1 and CDR2 sequences are LGHNA and YSLEER. Trimming removed 4 bases from V and 6 bases from J; junction bases left unmatched: 9. This CDR3 is 17 amino acids long. The CDR3 DNA is TGCGCCAGCAGCCGGGGACTAGCGGGGTTATATTCCAATGAGCAGTTCTTC. Its translation: CASSRGLAGLYSNEQFF.

V and J are TRBV13 and TRBJ2-3; 7 bases match TRBD2. Germline V gives CDR1 PRHDT, CDR2 FYEKMQ (reference sequence). V lost 5 bases to trimming and J lost 3 bases; unmatched junction nucleotides: 8. The CDR3 runs 15 residues. Written as DNA, the CDR3 is TGTGCCAGCAGCATAAGCGGGGAGGAAACAGATACGCAGTATTTT. Translation gives CASSISGEETDTQYF.

This chain joins TRBV2 and TRBJ1-2; no definite D call. Germline loops: CDR1 SNHLY, CDR2 FYNNEI. Trimming took off 7 bases at V and 4 bases at J, with 13 bases between the two ends. The CDR3 totals 13 residues. The CDR3 nucleotides are TGTGCCAGCATTATATATGCGGCCTATGGCTACACCTTC. It translates to CASIIYAAYGYTF.

V and J are TRBV9 and TRBJ1-3; 8 bases agree with TRBD1. Trimming removed 2 bases from V and 4 bases from J; junction bases left unmatched: 8. This CDR3 has 16 amino acids. CDR1 and CDR2 (germline): SGDLS, YYNGEE. The CDR3 here is CASSVRQGSPGNTIYF. The CDR3 nucleotides are TGTGCCAGCAGCGTGAGACAGGGGTCCCCCGGAAACACCATATATTTT.